The 11 T cell receptor beta chains presented below share a single source sample, sequenced in a study of identical twins. One entry per CDR3 protein, called by TCRdb with MiXCR from the 5' RACE reads. The sample includes roughly 720,000 distinct CDR3 sequences, roughly 20% seen only once; the top ten take around 13%. These same records also appear under a second study, on T cells expressing NK-cell markers.

Input material: PBMCs. The origin of the receptors is a woman in her late teens or twenties in good health.

The chain recombines TRBV5-1 with TRBJ1-3, with TRBD1 matching over 8 bases. V lost 10 bases, J lost 2 bases, and 5 bases stayed unmatched. The CDR3 extends over 13 amino acids. The germline V gene encodes CDR1 SGHRS and CDR2 YFSETQ. CDR3 in amino acids: CACRTGTGNTIYF. CDR3 nucleotides: TGCGCCTGCCGGACAGGGACTGGAAACACCATATATTTT.

With respect to this clonotype: A much larger clone differs from this one at a single base, so this may be a read error. The rearrangement joins TRBV20-1 to TRBJ2-3; TRBD2 matches at 9 bases. Germline V lookup: CDR1 DFQATT, CDR2 SNEGSKA (reference sequence). This CDR3 is 17 amino acids long. The CDR3 spells CCASRGLAGHGTDTQYF. The DNA of the CDR3 is TGCTGTGCTAGTAGGGGGCTAGCGGGGCATGGCACAGATACGCAGTATTTT.

The rearrangement uses TRBV10-2 and TRBJ2-3; D is unclear. CDR3 length: 11 amino acids. Per the germline V gene, CDR1 is WSHSY and CDR2 is SAAADI. Deletions cut 8 bases from V and 1 base from J, with 4 bases between. The CDR3 spells CASLRTDTQYF. In DNA, the CDR3 is TGCGCCAGCTTACGCACAGATACGCAGTATTTT.

V and J are TRBV5-1 and TRBJ2-7, with D possibly TRBD2 on 5 matching bases. The CDR3 runs 14 residues. Per germline, CDR1 SGHRS and CDR2 YFSETQ. V lost 4 bases and J lost 3, with 14 bases in between. The CDR3 is CASSRTPPNYEQYF. As DNA, the CDR3 is TGCGCCAGCAGCCGGACTCCCCCGAACTACGAGCAGTACTTC.

This chain connects TRBV21-1 to TRBJ1-3. TRBV21-1 is annotated as a pseudogene. The CDR3 contains 14 residues. The CDR3 region is CASGMQGSGNTIYF. The CDR3 coding sequence is TGTGCCAGCGGTATGCAGGGCTCTGGAAACACCATATATTTT.

This rearrangement joins TRBV6-1 to TRBJ1-3; 8 bases are shared with TRBD1. The trim removed 5 bases at V and 4 bases at J, leaving 7 bases unmatched. Germline CDR1 MNHNS, CDR2 SASEGT. The CDR3 spans 15 residues. CDR3 coding DNA: TGTGCCAGCAGTCTAACCGGGACAGGAGGAAACACCATATATTTT. Translation: CASSLTGTGGNTIYF.

V gene TRBV12-3 or TRBV12-4 combines with J gene TRBJ1-2; D might be TRBD1 (6 bases). There are 15 residues in the CDR3. Between the trimmed V and J ends, which lost 3 bases and 6 bases, there was a span of 17 bases. In DNA, the CDR3 is TGTGCCAGCAGTTTCTCCCTGACAGGCGGTAATGGCTACACCTTC. Its translation is CASSFSLTGGNGYTF.

The V call is TRBV30, the J call TRBJ2-5; D possibly corresponds to TRBD2 (5 bases). This CDR3 has 12 amino acids. Germline CDR1 is GTSNPN and CDR2 is SVGIG (reference sequence). Trimming pared 2 bases from V and 9 bases from J, leaving 13 bases between. CDR3 residues: CAWSTTSGAQYF. CDR3 sequence (DNA): TGTGCCTGGAGTACAACCTCCGGGGCCCAGTACTTC.

This clonotype has only a few counts. The rearrangement uses TRBV3-1 and TRBJ1-5, with D possibly matching TRBD1 (6 bases). V was trimmed by 4 bases and J by 0 bases, leaving 10 bases between them. Germline V lookup: CDR1 LGHDT, CDR2 YNNKEL (reference sequence). This CDR3 spans 15 amino acids. As DNA, the CDR3 is TGTGCCAGCAGCCGCGGACAGAGTAGCAATCAGCCCCAGCATTTT. Translated, it gives CASSRGQSSNQPQHF.

The V call is TRBV20-1, the J call TRBJ2-5; D unresolved. CDR1 DFQATT and CDR2 SNEGSKA come from the germline V gene (reference sequence). Trimming cost V 1 base and J 6 bases, with 6 bases left between them. This CDR3 spans 11 amino acids. The CDR3 DNA reads as TGCAGTGCTAGAGGGCGGCAGACCCAGTACTTC. This gives the protein CSARGRQTQYF.

This clonotype was seen more than once but under ten times. The rearrangement uses TRBV7-2 and TRBJ2-1; unclear D gene. The length of the CDR3 is 15 residues. Germline-derived CDR1 and CDR2 are SGHTA and FQGNSA. Trimming shortened V by 5 bases and J by 5 bases, and 16 bases separated the two germline ends. The CDR3 nucleotides read TGTGCCAGCAGCAAAATGAGGACCCGGCACAATGAGCAGTTCTTC. This translates into CASSKMRTRHNEQFF.